Listed below are T cell receptor beta chains from one sample, sequenced in a study of blood T cell repertoires in COVID-19. TCRdb's copy holds only in-frame clones and misses some; the assay was immunoSEQ multiplex PCR. The sample includes fewer than 250,000 clones, roughly 86% of them seen just once. Sequenced: peripheral blood. All receptors come from a man aged 55 to 69 with acute or convalescent COVID-19. Both conserved end residues are part of each CDR3.

TRBV9	TRBJ2-2	CASSPEGGRFTGELFF
TRBV5-1	TRBJ2-1	CASSLPSGSNEQFF
TRBV28	TRBJ2-3	CASSFDRGTDTQYF
TRBV24-1	TRBJ2-3	CATSDLQWRGGTDTQYF
TRBV19	TRBJ2-2	CASSISRQSGELFF
TRBV7-9	TRBJ1-1	CASSLLDRNTEAFF
TRBV11-1	TRBJ2-2	CASSFGGGTGELFF
TRBV14	TRBJ2-1	CASSQFFSGGRNEQFF
TRBV7-2	TRBJ1-5	CASSFGLGVQPQHF
TRBV6-2/TRBV6-3	TRBJ2-3	CASSYSMTSGDPTDTQYF
TRBV7-3	TRBJ1-5	CASSRERNQPQHF
TRBV6-2/TRBV6-3	TRBJ2-5	CASSHPGTSGGRTQKTQYF
TRBV28	TRBJ2-3	CASSGGGTDTQYF
TRBV30	TRBJ2-6	CAWSPPFQSGANVLTF
TRBV7-3	TRBJ2-7	CASRRGAGSYEQYF
TRBV2	TRBJ1-5	CAGARGRNQPQHF
TRBV5-6	TRBJ2-1	CASSLDRGRFDEQFF
TRBV5-8	TRBJ2-1	CASSLAQTGGPIHEQFF
TRBV28	TRBJ1-2	CASSAPLGQGNYGYTF
TRBV7-2	TRBJ2-3	CASSLGLAGVGRDTQYF
TRBV6-5	TRBJ1-1	CASKDWGENTEAFF
TRBV2	TRBJ2-3	CASGVQLAGGRTDTQYF
TRBV7-6	TRBJ2-3	CASSPGLAITSTDTQYF
TRBV4-2	TRBJ2-7	CASSQDRGTYEQYF
TRBV4-2	TRBJ1-2	CASSQDLVEYGYTF
TRBV19	TRBJ1-1	CASSTGWRGPEAFF
TRBV10-3	TRBJ2-3	CAISGASGAPAAQYF
TRBV19	TRBJ1-3	CASTPQSGHYSGNTIYF
TRBV4-2	TRBJ2-7	CASSQVGGTSGQGAKQYF
TRBV19	TRBJ2-3	CASSMGQGPDTQYF
TRBV25-1	TRBJ2-1	CASSEVFGAEQFF
TRBV4-3	TRBJ1-2	CASSQDLGSRGNGYTF
TRBV15	TRBJ1-3	CAVGPGGLGNTIYF